The rows below give T cell receptor beta chains drawn from one sample of a study of cytomegalovirus exposure and HLA in healthy donors. Sequencing used immunoSEQ multiplex PCR; TCRdb keeps in-frame clones, though not all of them. The data contain 150,000 to 200,000 clones, around four fifths of them singletons. Sequenced sample: PBMCs. These receptors were collected from a man aged 45-65 years in good health and CMV-seropositive. Each CDR3 is given with its conserved first and last residue. The D gene is left open where the match is weak. For some rows the clone size is stated as once, few or many, or as a class when expanded; others skip it.

CDR3 length: 13
clone size: -
D gene: -
J gene: TRBJ2-5
V gene: TRBV7-2
CDR3 DNA: TGTGCCAGCAGCTTGCTAGCGCAAGAGACCCAGTACTTC
CDR3 protein: CASSLLAQETQYF

CDR3 length: 15
clone size: -
D gene: TRBD2
J gene: TRBJ2-3
V gene: TRBV6-1
CDR3 DNA: TGTGCCAGCAGGGAGGGACTAGCGGGAGGAGATACGCAGTATTTT
CDR3 protein: CASREGLAGGDTQYF

CDR3 length: 13
clone size: -
D gene: -
J gene: TRBJ2-5
V gene: TRBV6-4
CDR3 DNA: TGTGCCAGCAGTGAACGCATCGGAGAGACCCAGTACTTC
CDR3 protein: CASSERIGETQYF

CDR3 length: 14
clone size: -
D gene: TRBD1
J gene: TRBJ2-5
V gene: TRBV4-1
CDR3 DNA: TGCGCCAGCAGCCAGGGACAGGGACGGGAGACCCAGTACTTC
CDR3 protein: CASSQGQGRETQYF

CDR3 length: 15
clone size: -
D gene: TRBD2
J gene: TRBJ2-7
V gene: TRBV27
CDR3 DNA: TGTGCCAGCAGTCCCCCTGGACTAGCCTTCCACGAGCAGTACTTC
CDR3 protein: CASSPPGLAFHEQYF

CDR3 length: 17
clone size: -
D gene: -
J gene: TRBJ1-1
V gene: TRBV4-3
CDR3 DNA: TGCGCCAGCAGCCAAGAACGGAACAGGTATATGAACACTGAAGCTTTCTTT
CDR3 protein: CASSQERNRYMNTEAFF

CDR3 length: 17
clone size: few
D gene: -
J gene: TRBJ2-3
V gene: TRBV7-7
CDR3 DNA: TGTGCCAGCAGCCTCCCGGGACGGGAGAAGGGCACAGATACGCAGTATTTT
CDR3 protein: CASSLPGREKGTDTQYF

CDR3 length: 13
clone size: -
D gene: -
J gene: TRBJ1-2
V gene: TRBV10-3
CDR3 DNA: TGTGCCATCAGTTCCTTGACAGGTTATGGCTACACCTTC
CDR3 protein: CAISSLTGYGYTF

CDR3 length: 16
clone size: -
D gene: TRBD1
J gene: TRBJ1-3
V gene: TRBV7-2
CDR3 DNA: TGTGCCAGCAGCTTATCGACAGGGATGGCTGGAAACACCATATATTTT
CDR3 protein: CASSLSTGMAGNTIYF

CDR3 length: 16
clone size: -
D gene: -
J gene: TRBJ1-1
V gene: TRBV7-2
CDR3 DNA: TGTGCCAGCAGCTTACTAGCCGGGACACATAACACTGAAGCTTTCTTT
CDR3 protein: CASSLLAGTHNTEAFF

CDR3 length: 16
clone size: few
D gene: -
J gene: TRBJ1-2
V gene: TRBV9
CDR3 DNA: TGTGCCAGCAGCGTAGAGTCAGGGCAGGGGAGCTATGGCTACACCTTC
CDR3 protein: CASSVESGQGSYGYTF

CDR3 length: 14
clone size: -
D gene: TRBD2
J gene: TRBJ2-7
V gene: TRBV6-6
CDR3 DNA: TGTGCCAGCAGTTACGGAGCGGGGGTGTACGAGCAGTACTTC
CDR3 protein: CASSYGAGVYEQYF

CDR3 length: 16
clone size: few
D gene: TRBD2
J gene: TRBJ2-1
V gene: TRBV5-1
CDR3 DNA: TGCGCCAGCAGCCCACCTTCTCAAGCGGGAGAACTTAAGGTGTTCTTC
CDR3 protein: CASSPPSQAGELKVFF

CDR3 length: 18
clone size: -
D gene: TRBD1
J gene: TRBJ2-5
V gene: TRBV28
CDR3 DNA: TGTGCCAGCAGTATAAGGACAGGGGGGAAGTCGGCCAAGCTGACCCAGTACTTC
CDR3 protein: CASSIRTGGKSAKLTQYF

CDR3 length: 13
clone size: -
D gene: -
J gene: TRBJ2-1
V gene: TRBV7-2
CDR3 DNA: TGTGCCAGCAGCTTAGACTCGTACAATGAGCAGTTCTTC
CDR3 protein: CASSLDSYNEQFF

CDR3 length: 16
clone size: few
D gene: -
J gene: TRBJ1-5
V gene: TRBV4-1
CDR3 DNA: TGCGCCAGCAGCCTAACCGCAGCCCGGGGTCCACAACCCCAGCATTTT
CDR3 protein: CASSLTAARGPQPQHF

CDR3 length: 14
clone size: -
D gene: -
J gene: TRBJ1-1
V gene: TRBV18
CDR3 DNA: TGTGCCAGCTCAGCGTCAGGGCCGAACACTGAAGCTTTCTTT
CDR3 protein: CASSASGPNTEAFF

CDR3 length: 13
clone size: -
D gene: -
J gene: TRBJ2-7
V gene: TRBV7-8
CDR3 DNA: TGTGCCAGCAGCTTAGGGCAAGAATACGAGCAGTACTTC
CDR3 protein: CASSLGQEYEQYF

CDR3 length: 15
clone size: -
D gene: -
J gene: TRBJ1-3
V gene: TRBV19
CDR3 DNA: TGTGCCAGTAGACCAGGAGGGAGCTCTGGAAACACCATATATTTT
CDR3 protein: CASRPGGSSGNTIYF

CDR3 length: 16
clone size: -
D gene: -
J gene: TRBJ1-5
V gene: TRBV28
CDR3 DNA: TGTGCCAGCAGTCTCCTCCCGGGGGGCAACAATCAGCCCCAGCATTTT
CDR3 protein: CASSLLPGGNNQPQHF

CDR3 length: 15
clone size: -
D gene: TRBD1
J gene: TRBJ1-6
V gene: TRBV30
CDR3 DNA: TGTGCCTGGAGTGCGGGACAGGGTTATAATTCACCCCTCCACTTT
CDR3 protein: CAWSAGQGYNSPLHF

CDR3 length: 13
clone size: -
D gene: -
J gene: TRBJ1-2
V gene: TRBV7-9
CDR3 DNA: TGTGCCAGCAGCTTAGGGGAAGGGGCCCCGTACACCTTC
CDR3 protein: CASSLGEGAPYTF

CDR3 length: 14
clone size: -
D gene: -
J gene: TRBJ1-1
V gene: TRBV30
CDR3 DNA: TGTGCCTGGAGTCCGAGGGTAACCGTCACTGAAGCTTTCTTT
CDR3 protein: CAWSPRVTVTEAFF

CDR3 length: 14
clone size: -
D gene: TRBD2
J gene: TRBJ2-1
V gene: TRBV5-1
CDR3 DNA: TGCGCCAGCAGCCAGTTTAGCGGGCACAATGAGCAGTTCTTC
CDR3 protein: CASSQFSGHNEQFF

CDR3 length: 15
clone size: once
D gene: -
J gene: TRBJ2-2
V gene: TRBV4-2
CDR3 DNA: TGTGCCAGCGGGGTCGGGGGGCTGGGGACCGGGGAGCTGTTTTTT
CDR3 protein: CASGVGGLGTGELFF

CDR3 length: 14
clone size: -
D gene: -
J gene: TRBJ1-1
V gene: TRBV7-9
CDR3 DNA: TGTGCCAGCAGCTCTAGCGTCCCGAACACTGAAGCTTTCTTT
CDR3 protein: CASSSSVPNTEAFF

CDR3 length: 16
clone size: -
D gene: -
J gene: TRBJ2-3
V gene: TRBV4-3
CDR3 DNA: TGCGCCAGCAGCCAAGGGGCCCGTAGCGACACAGATACGCAGTATTTT
CDR3 protein: CASSQGARSDTDTQYF

CDR3 length: 19
clone size: -
D gene: TRBD1
J gene: TRBJ1-6
V gene: TRBV6-1
CDR3 DNA: TGTGCCAGCAGTGAAGGGACAGGGGGCGCATTGGCCTATAATTCACCCCTCCACTTT
CDR3 protein: CASSEGTGGALAYNSPLHF

CDR3 length: 13
clone size: -
D gene: -
J gene: TRBJ1-4
V gene: TRBV28
CDR3 DNA: TGTGCCAGCAGTTGGCAGTCTAATGAAAAACTGTTTTTT
CDR3 protein: CASSWQSNEKLFF

CDR3 length: 15
clone size: -
D gene: -
J gene: TRBJ2-1
V gene: TRBV7-7
CDR3 DNA: TGTGCTAGCAGCTTAGGCTGGAGTTCCTACAATGAGCAGTTCTTC
CDR3 protein: CASSLGWSSYNEQFF

CDR3 length: 12
clone size: -
D gene: TRBD1
J gene: TRBJ2-7
V gene: TRBV6-1
CDR3 DNA: TGTGCCAGCAGCTGGACAGGGAACGAGCAGTACTTC
CDR3 protein: CASSWTGNEQYF

CDR3 length: 16
clone size: -
D gene: TRBD2
J gene: TRBJ2-5
V gene: TRBV5-1
CDR3 DNA: TGCGCCAGCAGCTTTCTCTTAGCGGGGGCTGTTGAGACCCAGTACTTC
CDR3 protein: CASSFLLAGAVETQYF

CDR3 length: 19
clone size: -
D gene: TRBD1
J gene: TRBJ2-3
V gene: TRBV7-9
CDR3 DNA: TGTGCCAGCAGCCGCCAAACAGGGGGCGCGGGGTGGAACACAGATACGCAGTATTTT
CDR3 protein: CASSRQTGGAGWNTDTQYF

CDR3 length: 17
clone size: -
D gene: -
J gene: TRBJ1-5
V gene: TRBV23-1
CDR3 DNA: TGCGCCAGCAGTCAAGGCCAGGGGTATACCAGCAATCAGCCCCAGCATTTT
CDR3 protein: CASSQGQGYTSNQPQHF

CDR3 length: 14
clone size: once
D gene: TRBD1
J gene: TRBJ1-2
V gene: TRBV5-1
CDR3 DNA: TGCGCCAGCAGCCTCGCAGGGGGCGGCTATGGCTACACCTTC
CDR3 protein: CASSLAGGGYGYTF

CDR3 length: 14
clone size: -
D gene: -
J gene: TRBJ1-1
V gene: TRBV9
CDR3 DNA: TGTGCCAGCAGCGTCGGAGGGGATGGCACTGAAGCTTTCTTT
CDR3 protein: CASSVGGDGTEAFF

CDR3 length: 14
clone size: -
D gene: -
J gene: TRBJ1-1
V gene: TRBV10-3
CDR3 DNA: TGTGCCATCAGTGAGTTAGGAGAATGGGCTGAAGCTTTCTTT
CDR3 protein: CAISELGEWAEAFF

CDR3 length: 16
clone size: -
D gene: -
J gene: TRBJ1-1
V gene: TRBV25-1
CDR3 DNA: TGTGCCAGCAGATCCCTGGGGGGATGGAGCTATACTGAAGCTTTCTTT
CDR3 protein: CASRSLGGWSYTEAFF

CDR3 length: 12
clone size: -
D gene: TRBD1
J gene: TRBJ1-1
V gene: TRBV19
CDR3 DNA: TGTGCCACACGGACAGGGCTCACTGAAGCTTTCTTT
CDR3 protein: CATRTGLTEAFF

CDR3 length: 14
clone size: -
D gene: -
J gene: TRBJ2-2
V gene: TRBV19
CDR3 DNA: TGTGCCAGTAGTATTTTAGGGAGAACCGGGGAGCTGTTTTTT
CDR3 protein: CASSILGRTGELFF

CDR3 length: 11
clone size: -
D gene: -
J gene: TRBJ2-1
V gene: TRBV29-1
CDR3 DNA: TGCAGCGTCCAGCCAGCAGGTGAGCAGTTCTTC
CDR3 protein: CSVQPAGEQFF

CDR3 length: 15
clone size: -
D gene: -
J gene: TRBJ1-5
V gene: TRBV6-1
CDR3 DNA: TGTGCCAGCAGTGAAGCGTGGAGCGTCAATCAGCCCCAGCATTTT
CDR3 protein: CASSEAWSVNQPQHF

CDR3 length: 14
clone size: -
D gene: -
J gene: TRBJ1-1
V gene: TRBV6-5
CDR3 DNA: TGTGCCAGCACCAATAGAGGAGGGGCCACTGAAGCTTTCTTT
CDR3 protein: CASTNRGGATEAFF

CDR3 length: 16
clone size: -
D gene: -
J gene: TRBJ1-6
V gene: TRBV2
CDR3 DNA: TGTGCCAGCAGTCCGACCCCGCTGCAGGGTATTTCACCCCTCCACTTT
CDR3 protein: CASSPTPLQGISPLHF

CDR3 length: 18
clone size: -
D gene: TRBD2
J gene: TRBJ2-1
V gene: TRBV7-3
CDR3 DNA: TGTGCCAGCAGCTTAAATCCGGGACTAGACCTTTCCAACAATGAGCAGTTCTTC
CDR3 protein: CASSLNPGLDLSNNEQFF

CDR3 length: 13
clone size: -
D gene: TRBD1
J gene: TRBJ1-1
V gene: TRBV5-1
CDR3 DNA: TGCGCCAGCAGCTTGGACAGGGGCGCTGAAGCTTTCTTT
CDR3 protein: CASSLDRGAEAFF

CDR3 length: 15
clone size: -
D gene: TRBD1
J gene: TRBJ2-7
V gene: TRBV4-3
CDR3 DNA: TGCGCCAGCAGCCAGGGGACAGGGGGAGCCTACGAGCAGTACTTC
CDR3 protein: CASSQGTGGAYEQYF

CDR3 length: 14
clone size: -
D gene: TRBD1
J gene: TRBJ1-2
V gene: TRBV5-3
CDR3 DNA: TGTGCCAGTACTCGGGACAGAGGGTACTATGGCTACACCTTC
CDR3 protein: CASTRDRGYYGYTF

CDR3 length: 15
clone size: -
D gene: -
J gene: TRBJ2-5
V gene: TRBV5-1
CDR3 DNA: TGCGCCAGCAGCTTGGGGTCGGGGGGCTTAGAGACCCAGTACTTC
CDR3 protein: CASSLGSGGLETQYF

CDR3 length: 15
clone size: few
D gene: -
J gene: TRBJ2-7
V gene: TRBV7-2
CDR3 DNA: TGTGCCAGCAGCTTAGTGACAGCCAATTCCTACGAGCAGTACTTC
CDR3 protein: CASSLVTANSYEQYF

CDR3 length: 13
clone size: -
D gene: -
J gene: TRBJ2-5
V gene: TRBV11-3
CDR3 DNA: TGTGCCAGCAGCTTAGTGCGCCAAGAGACCCAGTACTTC
CDR3 protein: CASSLVRQETQYF

CDR3 length: 14
clone size: -
D gene: -
J gene: TRBJ1-4
V gene: TRBV19
CDR3 DNA: TGTGCCAGTAGTAATCTACCAACTAATGAAAAACTGTTTTTT
CDR3 protein: CASSNLPTNEKLFF

CDR3 length: 14
clone size: -
D gene: TRBD1
J gene: TRBJ1-1
V gene: TRBV28
CDR3 DNA: TGTGCCAGCAGTTTATTGGCAGGGGGCACTGAAGCTTTCTTT
CDR3 protein: CASSLLAGGTEAFF

CDR3 length: 12
clone size: -
D gene: -
J gene: TRBJ2-3
V gene: TRBV2
CDR3 DNA: TGTGCCAGCAGCGAAAACCGGTTTACGCAGTATTTT
CDR3 protein: CASSENRFTQYF